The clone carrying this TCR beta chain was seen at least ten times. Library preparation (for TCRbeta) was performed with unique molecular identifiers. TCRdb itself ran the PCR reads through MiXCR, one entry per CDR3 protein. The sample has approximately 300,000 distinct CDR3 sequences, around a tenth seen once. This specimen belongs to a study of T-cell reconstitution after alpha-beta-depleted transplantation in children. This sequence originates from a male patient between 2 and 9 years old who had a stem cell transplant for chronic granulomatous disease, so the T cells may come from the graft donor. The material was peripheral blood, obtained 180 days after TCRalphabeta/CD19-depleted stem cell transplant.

CDR3 residues: CASSQEKGASTLYEQYF. CDR3 DNA: TGCGCCAGCAGCCAAGAAAAGGGGGCTAGCACTTTGTACGAGCAGTACTTC. This sequence joins TRBV4-3 and TRBJ2-7; 7 bases align to TRBD1. V lost 0 bases and J lost 4; bases outside the gene matches: 12. Germline V gene data show CDR1 as LGHNA and CDR2 as YSLEER. This CDR3 has 17 residues.